A selection of T cell receptor beta chains follows, all from one sample in a study of identical twins. TCRdb re-called the 5' RACE reads with MiXCR, one entry per CDR3 protein. The repertoire holds about 240,000 distinct CDR3 sequences, with about 11% as singletons. Sequenced: memory T cells sorted from blood. The receptor source for this set is a man over 45 in good health. CDR3s include the opening cysteine and the closing phenylalanine or tryptophan. Each record gives: V gene, clone size, J gene, D gene, CDR3 protein, CDR3 DNA. The D gene is left open where the match is weak. Clone size is shown for a subset of rows, as once, few, many or a class of expanded clone.

TRBV9	NA	TRBJ2-1	TRBD2	CASSDASGYNEQFF	TGTGCCAGCAGCGACGCTAGCGGGTACAATGAGCAGTTCTTC
TRBV29-1	NA	TRBJ2-1	NA	CSVGKDSYNEQFF	TGCAGCGTTGGTAAAGATTCCTACAATGAGCAGTTCTTC
TRBV5-1	NA	TRBJ2-3	TRBD1	CASSAGDRGRTDTQYF	TGCGCCAGCAGCGCGGGCGACAGGGGGCGAACAGATACGCAGTATTTT
TRBV28	few	TRBJ2-2	NA	CASSFGGDTGELFF	TGTGCCAGCAGTTTCGGCGGCGACACCGGGGAGCTGTTTTTT
TRBV12-3/TRBV12-4	many	TRBJ2-7	NA	CASSLDSPNEQYF	TGTGCCAGCAGTTTGGATAGTCCCAACGAGCAGTACTTC
TRBV10-3	many	TRBJ1-5	TRBD1	CALLGDSLYQPQHF	TGTGCCCTCCTTGGGGACAGCCTTTATCAGCCCCAGCATTTT
TRBV5-1	NA	TRBJ1-4	NA	CAISLLPVEKLFF	TGCGCCATCAGCTTGTTGCCAGTTGAAAAACTGTTTTTT
TRBV18	NA	TRBJ2-2	TRBD2	CASSTVSFAGASNRELFF	TGTGCCAGCTCAACGGTTTCCTTCGCGGGAGCCTCCAACCGGGAGCTGTTTTTT
TRBV5-1	many	TRBJ2-1	NA	CASSPRSYNEQFF	TGCGCCAGCAGCCCGAGGTCCTACAATGAGCAGTTCTTC
TRBV30	NA	TRBJ1-5	NA	CAWSVVGSPNQPQHF	TGTGCCTGGAGTGTAGTCGGCAGCCCAAATCAGCCCCAGCATTTT
TRBV3-1	few	TRBJ1-1	NA	CASSQEAGGNTEAFF	TGTGCCAGCAGCCAAGAGGCGGGGGGGAACACTGAAGCTTTCTTT
TRBV11-2	many	TRBJ2-2	NA	CASKPLGLNTGELFF	TGTGCCAGCAAGCCTTTGGGACTGAACACCGGGGAGCTGTTTTTT
TRBV6-2/TRBV6-3	many	TRBJ2-1	TRBD2	CASSFTSGGAGEQFF	TGTGCCAGCAGTTTTACTAGCGGGGGGGCCGGTGAGCAGTTCTTC
TRBV4-1	few	TRBJ2-7	NA	CASSQDPNRPTYEQYF	TGCGCCAGCAGCCAAGACCCAAACCGACCGACCTACGAGCAGTACTTC
TRBV2	few	TRBJ2-2	TRBD1	CAGRQGPVGELFF	TGTGCCGGCAGACAGGGCCCCGTGGGGGAGCTGTTTTTT
TRBV20-1	few	TRBJ2-7	NA	CSAPPGVIGGEQYF	TGCAGTGCTCCCCCAGGGGTGATCGGAGGCGAGCAGTACTTC
TRBV29-1	few	TRBJ2-1	NA	CSDEGVRNYNEQFF	TGCAGCGATGAGGGAGTCAGGAACTACAATGAGCAGTTCTTC
TRBV4-2	many	TRBJ2-7	NA	CASSQDLRGGSYEQYF	TGTGCCAGCAGCCAAGATCTCCGGGGAGGTTCCTACGAGCAGTACTTC
TRBV7-9	many	TRBJ2-7	TRBD1	CASSPRTGSYEQYF	TGTGCCAGCAGCCCAAGGACAGGGTCCTACGAGCAGTACTTC
TRBV3-1	few	TRBJ2-7	TRBD1	CASSQAGQGGNEQYF	TGTGCCAGCAGCCAAGCGGGACAGGGGGGAAACGAGCAGTACTTC
TRBV5-1	NA	TRBJ2-7	NA	CASSWDLHYEQYF	TGCGCCAGCAGTTGGGACCTACACTACGAGCAGTACTTC
TRBV7-9	many	TRBJ2-3	TRBD1	CASRGTQDRTDTQYF	TGTGCCAGCAGAGGTACCCAGGACAGGACAGATACGCAGTATTTT
TRBV5-5	NA	TRBJ2-5	TRBD2	CASNRGSETQYF	TGTGCCAGCAATCGCGGGAGTGAGACCCAGTACTTC
TRBV4-3	few	TRBJ2-1	NA	CASSQDLLMASEQFF	TGCGCCAGCAGCCAAGATCTGCTAATGGCCAGTGAGCAGTTCTTC
TRBV11-2	many	TRBJ2-1	NA	CASSLWIMAGDNEQFF	TGTGCCAGCAGCTTATGGATTATGGCCGGAGACAATGAGCAGTTCTTC
TRBV6-2/TRBV6-3	NA	TRBJ2-3	NA	CASSIGGFSTDTQYF	TGTGCCAGCAGTATCGGGGGCTTTAGCACAGATACGCAGTATTTT
TRBV20-1	many	TRBJ2-2	NA	CSATHPHKNTGELFF	TGCAGTGCCACCCATCCCCACAAGAACACCGGGGAGCTGTTTTTT
TRBV24-1	few	TRBJ2-3	TRBD2	CATSDLRPGLADTDTQYF	TGTGCCACCAGTGATTTGAGACCGGGACTAGCGGACACAGATACGCAGTATTTT
TRBV14	NA	TRBJ1-6	NA	CASSQDPGTEGSFRSPLHF	TGTGCCAGCAGCCAAGACCCCGGGACTGAGGGTTCCTTTAGGTCACCCCTCCACTTT
TRBV12-3/TRBV12-4	many	TRBJ1-6	TRBD1	CASTRQGGSPLHF	TGTGCCAGCACGAGACAGGGAGGGTCACCCCTCCACTTT
TRBV27	few	TRBJ1-2	TRBD1	CASSFAGGQGGYTF	TGTGCCAGCAGTTTTGCAGGGGGCCAAGGTGGCTACACCTTC
TRBV20-1	NA	TRBJ2-5	TRBD2	CSARTSGETQYF	TGCAGTGCTAGGACTAGCGGGGAGACCCAGTACTTC
TRBV27	many	TRBJ2-7	NA	CASSFEQGGYEQYF	TGTGCCAGCAGTTTTGAGCAGGGTGGCTACGAGCAGTACTTC
TRBV5-1	NA	TRBJ1-2	NA	CASSASGEYGYTF	TGCGCCAGCAGCGCTTCGGGGGAGTATGGCTACACCTTC
TRBV13	NA	TRBJ2-1	NA	CASSLTGVGEQFF	TGTGCCAGCAGCTTAACTGGGGTCGGGGAGCAGTTCTTC
TRBV6-5	few	TRBJ2-2	TRBD1	CASSYWGQPGGELFF	TGTGCCAGCAGTTACTGGGGACAGCCGGGCGGGGAGCTGTTTTTT
TRBV4-3	many	TRBJ1-3	TRBD1	CASSQDRASGNTIYF	TGCGCCAGCAGCCAGGACAGGGCCTCTGGAAACACCATATATTTT
TRBV20-1	many	TRBJ2-3	TRBD2	CSARVPSGRTDTQYF	TGCAGTGCTAGAGTGCCTAGCGGGAGAACAGATACGCAGTATTTT
TRBV6-2/TRBV6-3	many	TRBJ2-4	TRBD1	CASSYPGQGPQYF	TGTGCCAGCAGTTACCCGGGACAGGGGCCTCAGTACTTC
TRBV7-2	many	TRBJ1-6	NA	CASSPTSGSRNSPLHF	TGTGCCAGCAGCCCAACATCAGGGAGTAGGAATTCACCCCTCCACTTT
TRBV5-1	NA	TRBJ2-1	NA	CASSYTSNYEQFF	TGCGCCAGCAGCTATACTAGTAACTATGAGCAGTTCTTC
TRBV2	few	TRBJ2-2	NA	CASRWQGGATGELFF	TGTGCCAGCAGATGGCAGGGGGGCGCCACCGGGGAGCTGTTTTTT
TRBV28	many	TRBJ2-3	TRBD2	CATFGAGPTDTQYF	TGTGCCACCTTCGGAGCGGGGCCCACAGATACGCAGTATTTT
TRBV12-3/TRBV12-4	NA	TRBJ1-4	TRBD1	CASRQGALNEKLFF	TGTGCCAGCAGACAGGGGGCCTTGAATGAAAAACTGTTTTTT
TRBV20-1	many	TRBJ2-1	TRBD1	CSARDLDRPPYNEQFF	TGCAGTGCTAGAGATTTGGACAGGCCGCCTTACAATGAGCAGTTCTTC
TRBV3-1	many	TRBJ2-3	NA	CASGTPGSDTQYF	TGTGCCAGCGGGACCCCCGGCTCTGATACGCAGTATTTT
TRBV7-6	NA	TRBJ2-1	TRBD1	CASSKLGTGTYNEQFF	TGTGCCAGCAGCAAGCTCGGGACAGGGACGTACAATGAGCAGTTCTTC
TRBV28	many	TRBJ2-3	TRBD1	CASSRDRGRTDTQYF	TGTGCCAGCAGTCGGGACAGGGGTAGGACAGATACGCAGTATTTT
TRBV4-3	NA	TRBJ1-3	NA	CASSQRNSGSSGNTIYF	TGCGCCAGCAGCCAAAGGAACTCCGGGAGCTCTGGAAACACCATATATTTT
TRBV7-2	many	TRBJ2-7	TRBD2	CASRSTSGGAYEQYF	TGTGCCAGCAGGTCTACTAGCGGGGGGGCCTACGAGCAGTACTTC
TRBV5-6	NA	TRBJ1-2	NA	CASSLGPKTNYGYTF	TGTGCCAGCAGCTTGGGCCCGAAGACTAACTATGGCTACACCTTC
TRBV11-1	many	TRBJ2-1	TRBD1	CASSGPELQGAGSYNEQFF	TGTGCCAGCAGCGGACCGGAACTACAGGGGGCTGGGTCCTACAATGAGCAGTTCTTC
TRBV7-2	many	TRBJ2-7	TRBD1	CASSLVGGQGLLGF	TGTGCCAGCAGCTTAGTTGGGGGACAGGGCCTTCTAGGGTTC
TRBV18	many	TRBJ1-1	NA	CASSPGQDWGEAFF	TGTGCCAGCTCACCGGGCCAGGATTGGGGTGAAGCCTTCTTT
TRBV6-1	NA	TRBJ2-2	TRBD2	CASSEFEVWRGSGELFF	TGTGCCAGCAGTGAATTCGAGGTGTGGCGGGGGAGCGGGGAGCTGTTTTTT
TRBV20-1	few	TRBJ1-2	TRBD1	CSARDVRTGGWYGYTF	TGCAGTGCTAGAGATGTCCGGACAGGGGGCTGGTATGGCTACACCTTC
TRBV30	few	TRBJ2-1	NA	CAWSVRGLGGNEQFF	TGTGCCTGGAGTGTACGAGGGCTGGGGGGAAATGAGCAGTTCTTC
TRBV7-8	many	TRBJ2-7	TRBD1	CASSPRGQGNYEQYF	TGTGCCAGCAGCCCGCGGGGACAGGGCAACTACGAGCAGTACTTC
TRBV10-3	many	TRBJ2-7	NA	CAISESVRITYEQYF	TGTGCCATCAGTGAGTCGGTGAGGATAACCTACGAGCAGTACTTC